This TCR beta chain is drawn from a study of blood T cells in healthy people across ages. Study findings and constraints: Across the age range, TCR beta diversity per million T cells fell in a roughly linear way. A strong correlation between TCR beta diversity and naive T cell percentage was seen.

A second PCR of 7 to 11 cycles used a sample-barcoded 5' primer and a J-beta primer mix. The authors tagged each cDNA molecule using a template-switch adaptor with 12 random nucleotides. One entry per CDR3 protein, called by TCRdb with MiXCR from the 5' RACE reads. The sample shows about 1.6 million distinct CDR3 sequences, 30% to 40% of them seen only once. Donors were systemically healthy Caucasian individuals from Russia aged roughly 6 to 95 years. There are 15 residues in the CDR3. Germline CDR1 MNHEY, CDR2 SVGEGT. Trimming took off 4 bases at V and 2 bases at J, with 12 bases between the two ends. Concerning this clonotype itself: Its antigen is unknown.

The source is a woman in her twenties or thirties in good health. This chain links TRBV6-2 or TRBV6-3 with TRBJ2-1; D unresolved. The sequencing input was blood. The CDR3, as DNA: TGTGCCAGCAGTTTAACTCGACAAACCTACAATGAGCAGTTCTTC. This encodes CASSLTRQTYNEQFF.